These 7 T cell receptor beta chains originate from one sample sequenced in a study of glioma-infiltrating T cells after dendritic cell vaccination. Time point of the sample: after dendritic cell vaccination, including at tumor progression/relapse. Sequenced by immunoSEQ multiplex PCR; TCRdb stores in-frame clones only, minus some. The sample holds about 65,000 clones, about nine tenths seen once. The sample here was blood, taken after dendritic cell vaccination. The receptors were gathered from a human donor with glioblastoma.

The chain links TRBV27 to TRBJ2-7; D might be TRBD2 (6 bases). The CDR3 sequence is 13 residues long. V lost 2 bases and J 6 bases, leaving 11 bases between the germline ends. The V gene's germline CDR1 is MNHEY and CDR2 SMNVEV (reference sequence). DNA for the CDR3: TGTGCCAGCAGTTTAGCCCTCGGGGGCGAGCAGTACTTC. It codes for CASSLALGGEQYF.

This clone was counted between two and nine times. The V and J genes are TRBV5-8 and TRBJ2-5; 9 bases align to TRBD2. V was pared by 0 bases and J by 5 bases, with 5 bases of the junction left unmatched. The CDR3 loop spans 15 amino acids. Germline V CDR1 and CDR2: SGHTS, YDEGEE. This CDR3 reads CASSLGSSGVETQYF. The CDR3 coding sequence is TGTGCCAGCAGCTTGGGTTCTAGCGGGGTGGAGACCCAGTACTTC. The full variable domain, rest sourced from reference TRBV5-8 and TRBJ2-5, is EAGVTQSPTHLIKTRGQQATLRCSPISGHTSVYWYQQALGLGLQFLLWYDEGEERNRGNFPPRFSGRQFPNYSSELNVNALELEDSALYLCASSLGSSGVETQYFGPGTRLLVL.

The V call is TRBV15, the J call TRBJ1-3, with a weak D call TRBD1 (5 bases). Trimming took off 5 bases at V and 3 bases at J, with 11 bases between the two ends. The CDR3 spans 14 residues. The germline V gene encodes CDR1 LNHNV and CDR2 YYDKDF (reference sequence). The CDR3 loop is CATSLQGFGNTIYF. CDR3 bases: TGTGCCACCAGCCTCCAGGGTTTTGGAAACACCATATATTTT. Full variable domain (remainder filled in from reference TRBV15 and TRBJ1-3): DAMVIQNPRYQVTQFGKPVTLSCSQTLNHNVMYWYQQKSSQAPKLLFHYYDKDFNNEADTPDNFQSRRPNTSFCFLDIRSPGLGDTAMYLCATSLQGFGNTIYFGEGSWLTVV.

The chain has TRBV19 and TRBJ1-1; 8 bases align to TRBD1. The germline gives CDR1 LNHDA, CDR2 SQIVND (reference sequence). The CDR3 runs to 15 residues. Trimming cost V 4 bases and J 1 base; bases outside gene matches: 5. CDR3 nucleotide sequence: TGTGCCAGTAGTACAAAACAGGGGGAGAACACTGAAGCTTTCTTT. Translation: CASSTKQGENTEAFF.

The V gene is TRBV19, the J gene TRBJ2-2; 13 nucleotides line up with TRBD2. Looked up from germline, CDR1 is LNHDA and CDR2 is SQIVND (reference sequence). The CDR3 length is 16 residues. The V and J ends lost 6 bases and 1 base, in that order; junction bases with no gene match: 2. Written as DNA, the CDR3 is TGTGCCAGTAGGAGGACTAGCGGGAGGAACACCGGGGAGCTGTTTTTT. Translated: CASRRTSGRNTGELFF.

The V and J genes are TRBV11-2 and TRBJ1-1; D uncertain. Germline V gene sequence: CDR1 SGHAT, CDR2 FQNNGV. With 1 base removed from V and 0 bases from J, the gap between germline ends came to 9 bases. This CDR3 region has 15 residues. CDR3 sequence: CASSLGTQMNTEAFF. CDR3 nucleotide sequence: TGTGCCAGCAGCTTAGGCACACAGATGAACACTGAAGCTTTCTTT.

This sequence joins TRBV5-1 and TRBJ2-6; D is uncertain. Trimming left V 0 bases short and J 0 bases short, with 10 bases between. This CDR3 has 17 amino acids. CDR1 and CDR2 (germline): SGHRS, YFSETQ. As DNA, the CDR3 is TGCGCCAGCAGCTTGGGACAAGGATTCTCTGGGGCCAACGTCCTGACTTTC. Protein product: CASSLGQGFSGANVLTF.